These T cell receptor beta chains were read from a single sample in a study of post-analysis software for immune sequencing data. TCRdb fed the PCR reads into MiXCR, producing one record per CDR3 protein. Of 750,000 to 950,000 distinct CDR3 sequences in the sample, roughly 50% were seen once. The sequenced sample consisted of blood. The origin of the receptors is a girl aged 10 to 17 with multiple sclerosis. Each CDR3 is given with its conserved first and last residue. D genes are given only for firm matches. Some rows mark clone size as missing; the rest say once, few, many or name a class of expanded clone.

size: once; J: TRBJ2-5; V: TRBV20-1; D: NA; CDR3: CSARGRPRLGPGETQYF; DNA: TGCAGTGCTAGAGGACGACCTAGATTGGGTCCGGGGGAGACCCAGTACTTC
size: NA; J: TRBJ2-3; V: TRBV12-3/TRBV12-4; D: NA; CDR3: CASSLGGRLTDTQYF; DNA: TGTGCCAGCAGTTTAGGGGGCAGGCTCACAGATACGCAGTATTTT
size: NA; J: TRBJ2-2; V: TRBV4-1; D: TRBD2; CDR3: CASSSPPAGLNTGELFF; DNA: TGCGCCAGCAGCTCCCCCCCAGCGGGGCTGAACACCGGGGAGCTGTTTTTT
size: few; J: TRBJ2-5; V: TRBV12-3/TRBV12-4; D: TRBD2; CDR3: CASTGLAATETQYF; DNA: TGTGCCAGCACCGGACTAGCGGCTACAGAGACCCAGTACTTC
size: NA; J: TRBJ2-4; V: TRBV15; D: TRBD2; CDR3: CATRKAGVGASKNIQYF; DNA: TGTGCCACCAGGAAAGCGGGAGTGGGTGCCTCGAAAAACATTCAGTACTTC
size: once; J: TRBJ2-5; V: TRBV5-1; D: TRBD2; CDR3: CASSLLGTNTETQYF; DNA: TGCGCCAGCAGCTTGCTCGGGACTAACACGGAGACCCAGTACTTC
size: NA; J: TRBJ2-7; V: TRBV15; D: NA; CDR3: CATSRRIAFSHEQYF; DNA: TGTGCCACCAGCAGACGGATTGCGTTCTCCCACGAGCAGTACTTC
size: NA; J: TRBJ1-5; V: TRBV7-8; D: NA; CDR3: CASSKMDFPGPQHF; DNA: TGTGCCAGCAGCAAAATGGACTTTCCTGGGCCCCAGCATTTT
size: NA; J: TRBJ1-1; V: TRBV29-1; D: NA; CDR3: CSVGRGSVNTEAFF; DNA: TGCAGCGTTGGGCGGGGGTCGGTGAACACTGAAGCTTTCTTT
size: NA; J: TRBJ1-1; V: TRBV29-1; D: NA; CDR3: CSVEAGTEAFF; DNA: TGCAGCGTTGAGGCTGGGACAGAAGCTTTCTTT
size: NA; J: TRBJ2-7; V: TRBV20-1; D: TRBD1; CDR3: CSARDRDSSYEQYF; DNA: TGCAGTGCTAGAGATCGGGACAGTTCCTACGAGCAGTACTTC
size: NA; J: TRBJ1-1; V: TRBV3-1; D: NA; CDR3: CASSQVFMANTEAFF; DNA: TGTGCCAGCAGCCAAGTTTTTATGGCGAACACTGAAGCTTTCTTT
size: few; J: TRBJ2-3; V: TRBV28; D: NA; CDR3: CASSPILGSTDTQYF; DNA: TGTGCCAGCAGTCCCATCCTCGGGAGCACAGATACGCAGTATTTT
size: NA; J: TRBJ2-1; V: TRBV7-9; D: TRBD2; CDR3: CASSSPSGRRDEQFF; DNA: TGTGCCAGCAGCTCTCCTAGCGGGAGAAGAGATGAGCAGTTCTTC
size: NA; J: TRBJ2-3; V: TRBV20-1; D: NA; CDR3: CSAGGVSDTQYF; DNA: TGCAGTGCAGGGGGTGTCTCGGATACGCAGTATTTT
size: NA; J: TRBJ2-1; V: TRBV7-2; D: NA; CDR3: CASSPRGGHYNEQFF; DNA: TGTGCCAGCAGCCCCCGCGGAGGTCACTACAATGAGCAGTTCTTC
size: few; J: TRBJ2-1; V: TRBV24-1; D: TRBD2; CDR3: CATSLAGPNEQFF; DNA: TGTGCCACCAGCCTAGCGGGGCCCAATGAGCAGTTCTTC
size: NA; J: TRBJ1-1; V: TRBV5-1; D: NA; CDR3: CASFSGEANTEAFF; DNA: TGCGCCAGCTTTAGTGGGGAGGCGAACACTGAAGCTTTCTTT
size: NA; J: TRBJ1-6; V: TRBV6-5; D: NA; CDR3: CASRRNRDSPLHF; DNA: TGTGCCAGCAGGCGAAACAGGGATTCACCCCTCCACTTT
size: few; J: TRBJ1-2; V: TRBV28; D: TRBD1; CDR3: CASSYGTGDDHYGYTF; DNA: TGTGCCAGCAGTTATGGGACAGGGGATGATCACTATGGCTACACCTTC
size: few; J: TRBJ1-2; V: TRBV24-1; D: TRBD1; CDR3: CATSSPGTAPNYGYTF; DNA: TGTGCCACCAGCTCCCCCGGGACAGCACCTAACTATGGCTACACCTTC
size: NA; J: TRBJ2-7; V: TRBV7-9; D: TRBD2; CDR3: CASSPGTSGNRKYEQYF; DNA: TGTGCCAGCAGCCCGGGGACTAGCGGGAATAGAAAGTACGAGCAGTACTTC
size: few; J: TRBJ1-2; V: TRBV6-6; D: NA; CDR3: CASSYQGVYGYTF; DNA: TGTGCCAGCAGTTATCAAGGCGTCTATGGCTACACCTTC
size: few; J: TRBJ2-7; V: TRBV5-1; D: TRBD1; CDR3: CASSPGQGRDEQYF; DNA: TGCGCCAGCAGCCCGGGACAGGGGAGGGACGAGCAGTACTTC
size: NA; J: TRBJ2-7; V: TRBV27; D: NA; CDR3: CATFSGYEQYF; DNA: TGTGCCACCTTTTCTGGATACGAGCAGTACTTC
size: NA; J: TRBJ2-5; V: TRBV29-1; D: NA; CDR3: CSVAPAGGETQYF; DNA: TGCAGCGTCGCTCCCGCAGGGGGGGAGACCCAGTACTTC
size: many; J: TRBJ2-3; V: TRBV29-1; D: TRBD2; CDR3: CSAGLAGSVDTQYF; DNA: TGCAGCGCCGGACTAGCGGGAAGTGTAGATACGCAGTATTTT
size: few; J: TRBJ2-3; V: TRBV20-1; D: TRBD2; CDR3: CSARVGGRLASTDTQYF; DNA: TGCAGTGCTAGAGTCGGAGGGAGACTAGCGAGCACAGATACGCAGTATTTT
size: few; J: TRBJ1-2; V: TRBV27; D: NA; CDR3: CASSLSQSYGYTF; DNA: TGTGCCAGCAGTTTATCCCAGAGCTATGGCTACACCTTC
size: few; J: TRBJ2-1; V: TRBV6-5; D: NA; CDR3: CASSYSQVSNEQFF; DNA: TGTGCCAGCAGTTACTCCCAGGTCTCCAATGAGCAGTTCTTC
size: NA; J: TRBJ2-4; V: TRBV20-1; D: TRBD1; CDR3: CSARLDRELILAKNIQYF; DNA: TGCAGTGCTAGACTTGACAGGGAGCTTATCCTAGCCAAAAACATTCAGTACTTC
size: NA; J: TRBJ1-2; V: TRBV2; D: TRBD1; CDR3: CASSEDRDGYTF; DNA: TGTGCCAGCAGTGAGGACAGGGACGGCTACACCTTC
size: NA; J: TRBJ1-2; V: TRBV2; D: NA; CDR3: CASSEGGFYGYTF; DNA: TGTGCCAGCAGTGAAGGGGGCTTCTATGGCTACACCTTC
size: NA; J: TRBJ2-7; V: TRBV3-1; D: NA; CDR3: CASSQVGYRSYEQYF; DNA: TGTGCCAGCAGCCAAGTGGGATATCGCTCCTACGAGCAGTACTTC
size: NA; J: TRBJ1-1; V: TRBV13; D: NA; CDR3: CASSVTGKGVDTEAFF; DNA: TGTGCCAGCAGCGTTACAGGTAAAGGGGTCGACACTGAAGCTTTCTTT
size: NA; J: TRBJ2-3; V: TRBV7-2; D: TRBD1; CDR3: CASSKDRVDTDTQYF; DNA: TGTGCCAGCAGTAAAGACAGGGTTGACACAGATACGCAGTATTTT
size: NA; J: TRBJ1-5; V: TRBV6-2/TRBV6-3; D: NA; CDR3: CASSYSKQGSNQPQHF; DNA: TGTGCCAGCAGTTACTCGAAACAGGGTAGCAATCAGCCCCAGCATTTT
size: few; J: TRBJ2-4; V: TRBV28; D: NA; CDR3: CASSPLLLGRRENIQYF; DNA: TGTGCCAGCAGTCCACTCCTACTCGGGAGACGGGAAAACATTCAGTACTTC
size: NA; J: TRBJ2-7; V: TRBV11-1; D: NA; CDR3: CASSRTHLLEQYF; DNA: TGTGCCAGCAGTCGAACGCACTTGCTGGAGCAGTACTTC
size: few; J: TRBJ2-1; V: TRBV4-3; D: TRBD2; CDR3: CASSLGLAGVFEQFF; DNA: TGCGCCAGCAGCCTGGGACTAGCGGGAGTCTTTGAGCAGTTCTTC
size: NA; J: TRBJ2-7; V: TRBV20-1; D: TRBD2; CDR3: CSASRGSGSINYEQYF; DNA: TGCAGTGCTAGTAGGGGAAGCGGGAGCATTAACTACGAGCAGTACTTC
size: NA; J: TRBJ2-4; V: TRBV7-9; D: TRBD2; CDR3: CASSSGTSGNIQYF; DNA: TGTGCCAGCAGCTCCGGGACTAGCGGGAACATTCAGTACTTC
size: NA; J: TRBJ2-7; V: TRBV6-1; D: NA; CDR3: CASSEALSPLEQYF; DNA: TGTGCCAGCAGTGAAGCGCTTTCTCCTCTCGAGCAGTACTTC
size: NA; J: TRBJ1-2; V: TRBV7-2; D: TRBD1; CDR3: CASSPGDRVSYGYTF; DNA: TGTGCCAGCAGCCCAGGAGACAGGGTTTCCTATGGCTACACCTTC
size: NA; J: TRBJ2-7; V: TRBV28; D: NA; CDR3: CASTTGTASYEQYF; DNA: TGTGCCAGCACGACCGGGACCGCTTCGTACGAGCAGTACTTC
size: NA; J: TRBJ1-1; V: TRBV4-1; D: NA; CDR3: CASSQGEGRWNTEAFF; DNA: TGCGCCAGCAGCCAGGGGGAGGGGAGGTGGAACACTGAAGCTTTCTTT
size: NA; J: TRBJ2-6; V: TRBV28; D: NA; CDR3: CASSRITGRGTGANVLTF; DNA: TGTGCCAGCAGTAGGATCACAGGACGGGGAACTGGGGCCAACGTCCTGACTTTC
size: NA; J: TRBJ2-1; V: TRBV9; D: TRBD2; CDR3: CASSVVSSGNYNEQFF; DNA: TGTGCCAGCAGCGTAGTGTCTAGCGGGAACTACAATGAGCAGTTCTTC
size: NA; J: TRBJ2-1; V: TRBV3-1; D: TRBD2; CDR3: CASSHTIAGGPLNNEQFF; DNA: TGTGCCAGCAGCCACACCATAGCGGGAGGGCCTCTAAACAATGAGCAGTTCTTC
size: once; J: TRBJ2-1; V: TRBV4-2; D: NA; CDR3: CASSQGSAKQFF; DNA: TGTGCCAGCAGCCAAGGTTCGGCGAAGCAGTTCTTC
size: many; J: TRBJ2-5; V: TRBV29-1; D: NA; CDR3: CSEQIRETQYF; DNA: TGCAGCGAGCAGATTCGAGAGACCCAGTACTTC
size: once; J: TRBJ2-3; V: TRBV2; D: TRBD2; CDR3: CASSELAGVRTDTQYF; DNA: TGTGCCAGCAGTGAACTAGCGGGAGTTCGCACAGATACGCAGTATTTT
size: NA; J: TRBJ2-1; V: TRBV4-2; D: TRBD2; CDR3: CASTGSGRESYNEQFF; DNA: TGTGCCAGCACCGGGAGCGGGAGGGAATCCTACAATGAGCAGTTCTTC
size: NA; J: TRBJ2-3; V: TRBV6-6; D: TRBD1; CDR3: CASSYFQGADTQYF; DNA: TGTGCCAGCAGTTACTTCCAGGGGGCAGATACGCAGTATTTT
size: NA; J: TRBJ2-7; V: TRBV7-9; D: NA; CDR3: CASSSSVTYEQYF; DNA: TGTGCCAGCAGCTCTAGCGTGACCTACGAGCAGTACTTC
size: NA; J: TRBJ2-3; V: TRBV6-1; D: TRBD2; CDR3: CASRRVLAENTDTQYF; DNA: TGTGCCAGCAGGAGGGTACTAGCGGAAAACACAGATACGCAGTATTTT
size: few; J: TRBJ1-2; V: TRBV13; D: NA; CDR3: CASNQGDPTGYGYTF; DNA: TGTGCCAGCAACCAGGGAGACCCTACAGGCTATGGCTACACCTTC
size: few; J: TRBJ2-4; V: TRBV5-5; D: TRBD2; CDR3: CASSPGLAGGSPQNIQYF; DNA: TGTGCCAGCAGCCCCGGACTAGCGGGAGGGTCCCCCCAAAACATTCAGTACTTC
size: NA; J: TRBJ2-1; V: TRBV29-1; D: NA; CDR3: CSATNRGRYNEQFF; DNA: TGCAGCGCCACTAACCGGGGGAGATACAATGAGCAGTTCTTC